This note documents a single TCR beta chain sequence. The entry originates in a study of control samples from healthy donors and cancer patients. Libraries were prepared by immunoSEQ multiplex PCR; TCRdb keeps only in-frame clonotypes and omits some of them. The sample includes 150,000 or so clones, 92% of them seen just once. The TCR was taken from a woman in her thirties in good health. Sequencing was performed on blood.

CDR3 region: CAISETANTGELFF. The CDR3 DNA reads TGTGCCATCAGTGAGACAGCGAACACCGGGGAGCTGTTTTTT. V gene TRBV10-3 combines with J gene TRBJ2-2; D is unresolved. V lost 2 bases and J lost 0, with 4 bases in between. Germline CDR1 ENHRY, CDR2 SYGVKD. The CDR3 sequence is 14 residues long.